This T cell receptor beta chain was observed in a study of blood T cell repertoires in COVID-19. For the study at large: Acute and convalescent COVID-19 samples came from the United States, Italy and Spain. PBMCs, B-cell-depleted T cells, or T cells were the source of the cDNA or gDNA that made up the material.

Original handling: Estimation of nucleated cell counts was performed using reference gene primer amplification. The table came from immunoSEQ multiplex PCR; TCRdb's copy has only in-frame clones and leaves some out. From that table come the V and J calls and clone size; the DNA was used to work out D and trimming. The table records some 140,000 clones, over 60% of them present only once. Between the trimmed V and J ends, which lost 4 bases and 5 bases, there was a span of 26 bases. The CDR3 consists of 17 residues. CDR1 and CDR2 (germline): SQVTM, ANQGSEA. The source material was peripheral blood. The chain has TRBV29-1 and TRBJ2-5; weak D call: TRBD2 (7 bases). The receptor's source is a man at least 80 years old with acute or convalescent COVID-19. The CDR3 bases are TGCAGCGTTGGAGGGGGGGGGCGTACGACAATACCGGAGACCCAGTACTTC. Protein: CSVGGGGRTTIPETQYF.